The clone carrying this TCR beta chain has more than one count but fewer than ten. Its antigen is currently unknown. The time point here: newly diagnosed GD, antithyroid drugs for less than 3 months. The TCR library was made from RNA that had been extracted from PBMCs in TRIzol. Graves' disease was diagnosed by American Thyroid Association guidelines. An endocrinology unit in Xi'an, China, supplied the patients. EDTA tubes were used for drawing around 9 milliliters of peripheral blood. Assembly of TCR beta libraries relied on iRepertoire HTBI primers together with Arm-PCR of CDR3 regions. TCRdb recomputed calls from the multiplex PCR reads with MiXCR, one row per CDR3 protein. The repertoire consists of 500,000 or so distinct CDR3 sequences, with roughly a sixth occurring once and the leading ten covering 25%. These data originate in a study of regulatory T cells in long-lasting Graves disease. Findings and limits, study-wide: Small numbers of samples may have cut accuracy.

CDR1 is LNHDA and CDR2 is SQIVND in the germline V gene (reference sequence). V was trimmed by 5 bases and J by 1 base, leaving 14 bases between them. This CDR3 spans 15 amino acids. These records were also assigned to another study, of T cells in Graves' hyperthyroidism and ophthalmopathy.

Material: peripheral blood mononuclear cells (PBMCs), obtained at new diagnosis, from a patient treated with antithyroid drugs. The rearrangement links TRBV19 to TRBJ1-1; D gene ambiguous. This TCR was recovered from a woman aged 40 to 65 with Graves disease. CDR3 in DNA: TGTGCCAGTAGTCCCTTACTGTACCGGAACACTGAAGCTTTCTTT. The encoded protein is CASSPLLYRNTEAFF.